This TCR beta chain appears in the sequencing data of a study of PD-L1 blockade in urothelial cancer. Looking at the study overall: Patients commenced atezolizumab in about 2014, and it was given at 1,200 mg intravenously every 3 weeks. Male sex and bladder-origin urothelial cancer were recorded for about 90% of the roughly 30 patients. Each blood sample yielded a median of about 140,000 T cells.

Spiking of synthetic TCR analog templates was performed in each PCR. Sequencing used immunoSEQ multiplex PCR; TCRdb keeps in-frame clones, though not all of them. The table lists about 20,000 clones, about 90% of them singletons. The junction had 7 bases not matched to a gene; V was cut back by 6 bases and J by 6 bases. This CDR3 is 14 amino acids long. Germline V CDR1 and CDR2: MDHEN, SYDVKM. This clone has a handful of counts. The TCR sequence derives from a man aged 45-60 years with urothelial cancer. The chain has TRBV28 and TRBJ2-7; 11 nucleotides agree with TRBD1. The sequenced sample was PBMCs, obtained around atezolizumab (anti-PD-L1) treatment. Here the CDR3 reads CASRRTGGGTEQYF. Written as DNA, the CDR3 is TGTGCCAGCAGAAGGACAGGGGGCGGAACCGAGCAGTACTTC. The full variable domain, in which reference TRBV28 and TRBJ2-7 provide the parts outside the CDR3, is DVKVTQSSRYLVKRTGEKVFLECVQDMDHENMFWYRQDPGLGLRLIYFSYDVKMKEKGDIPEGYSVSREKKERFSLILESASTNQTSMYLCASRRTGGGTEQYFGPGTRLTVT.